This T cell receptor (beta chain) was identified during a study of T cells of healthy individuals. The CDR3 has 15 residues. V was clipped by 6 bases and J by 3 bases; unmatched bases: 6. Germline V gene sequence: CDR1 MDHEN, CDR2 SYDVKM. MiXCR was run by TCRdb on the 5' RACE reads, yielding one entry per CDR3 protein. The sample has 95,000 to 100,000 distinct CDR3 sequences, under 20% seen once; the top ten hold more than 5.5%. The clonotype comes from a human donor in good health. V gene TRBV28 combines with J gene TRBJ2-4, with TRBD1 identical over 9 bases. DNA of the CDR3: TGTGCCAGCAGGGAGACAGGGGGAGACAAAAACATTCAGTACTTC. The encoded protein is CASRETGGDKNIQYF.